This record covers a single T cell receptor beta chain. Source study methods: The authors estimated nucleated cell counts from reference gene primer amplification. Here immunoSEQ multiplex PCR was the method, and the copy in TCRdb shows in-frame clones only, minus some. That table gives V, J and clone size, and the DNA gave D and trimming. The data hold around 100,000 clones, with 70% to 90% observed a single time. There are 17 residues in the CDR3. Trimming cost V 5 bases and J 0 bases; bases outside gene matches: 12. The V gene's germline CDR1 is SGHVS and CDR2 FNYEAQ. These data come from a study of blood T cell repertoires in COVID-19. About the research overall: Acute and convalescent COVID-19 specimens originated in the United States, Italy and Spain. T cells, B-cell-depleted T cells, or PBMCs supplied cDNA or gDNA.

This clonotype was sampled from a man aged 35-49 years with acute or convalescent COVID-19. The chain joins TRBV7-6 to TRBJ2-7, with TRBD2 matching over 8 bases. The sample consisted of peripheral blood. The CDR3 coding sequence is TGTGCCAGCAGCCCCGCGAGGGGAAGCGGGGGCTCCTACGAGCAGTACTTC. This translates into CASSPARGSGGSYEQYF.